Shown below are 2 T cell receptor beta chains from a single sample sequenced in a study of blood T cell repertoires in COVID-19. Profiled with immunoSEQ multiplex PCR; TCRdb holds only in-frame clones, not every one. This sample carries 200,000 to 250,000 clones, more than 75% of them seen once, and the ten largest clones take approximately 4.8%. The source material was peripheral blood. Receptors originate from a man aged 50-59 years with acute or convalescent COVID-19.

J is TRBJ1-1 and V is TRBV19, with D hard to call. Trimming cost V 6 bases and J 1 base, with 12 bases left between them. The CDR3 runs 14 residues. The germline V gene has CDR1 LNHDA and CDR2 SQIVND (reference sequence). The CDR3 sequence: CASRFTGANTEAFF. CDR3 nucleotides: TGTGCCAGTAGGTTTACCGGAGCGAACACTGAAGCTTTCTTT.

The chain combines TRBV25-1 with TRBJ2-2; 10 bases fit TRBD2. The CDR3 contains 18 residues. Germline-derived CDR1 and CDR2 are MGHDK and SYGVNS. The ends lost 3 bases at V and 4 bases at J; junction bases unmatched: 11. The CDR3 DNA reads TGTGCCAGCAGTGACTCACCTCTAGCGGGGGCGGGCACCGGGGAGCTGTTTTTT. Translated: CASSDSPLAGAGTGELFF.